One sample yielded the 7 T cell receptor beta chains listed below, sequenced in a study of response to subunit inactivated influenza vaccine. TCRdb reprocessed the RT-PCR reads with MiXCR, giving one entry per CDR3 protein. The sample yields more than 500,000 distinct CDR3 sequences, about 11% seen once. In addition, the sample was reused for a study of T cells expressing NK-cell markers. That source notes: It was by 5'RACE template switching with UMIs that TCR beta cDNA was made.

Sample: PBMCs from blood, taken on the day of vaccination. All receptors come from a man in his fifties or sixties who received an inactivated influenza vaccine.

This clonotype was counted at least ten times. J is TRBJ1-5 and V is TRBV4-1, with D unclear. Trimming left V 1 base short and J 4 bases short, with 5 bases between. The CDR3 has 13 residues. Germline V lookup: CDR1 MGHRA, CDR2 YSYEKL. For the CDR3, the DNA is TGCGCCAGCAGCCAAGTACAAAATCAGCCCCAGCATTTT. Its protein is CASSQVQNQPQHF.

The table lists this clonotype with a few counts. This chain uses TRBV5-6 with TRBJ1-2; D not certain. Germline V CDR1 and CDR2: SGHDT, YYEEEE. This CDR3 region has 14 residues. Trimming took off 2 bases at V and 4 bases at J, with 12 bases between the two ends. The CDR3 DNA reads as TGTGCCAGCAGCTTTGAGCGGTATAGCTATGGCTACACCTTC. Amino acid sequence: CASSFERYSYGYTF.

The rearrangement links TRBV29-1 to TRBJ2-1; 12 bases are shared with TRBD2. CDR3 size: 17 residues. The V segment lost 0 bases and the J segment 10 bases; nucleotides outside the gene matches: 13. CDR1 SQVTM and CDR2 ANQGSEA come from the germline V gene. CDR3 bases: TGCAGCGTTGAAGATCTGACTAGCGGGAGCGCCTATGCGGAGCAGTTCTTC. Translating gives CSVEDLTSGSAYAEQFF.

This clonotype was seen more than once but under ten times. J is TRBJ1-1 and V is TRBV3-1; TRBD1 is a possible D gene (6 bases). The CDR3 loop spans 15 amino acids. The V end was cut by 4 bases, the J end by 1 base, with 13 bases between. Germline values: CDR1 LGHDT, CDR2 YNNKEL (reference sequence). CDR3 sequence (DNA): TGTGCCAGCAGCCCCGGGGGCATTAGGAACACTGAAGCTTTCTTT. It yields the protein CASSPGGIRNTEAFF.

V is TRBV7-2 and J is TRBJ2-5, with D possibly being TRBD1 (5 bases). The germline V gene encodes CDR1 SGHTA and CDR2 FQGNSA. The ends were cut back, 1 base at V and 4 bases at J, with 19 bases in the middle. This CDR3 region has 17 residues. The CDR3 DNA is TGTGCCAGCAGCTTAGGGGGCCGATTCGGAGTTGTAGAGACCCAGTACTTC. It yields the protein CASSLGGRFGVVETQYF.

In this sample, this clonotype turned up a few times. The chain is built from TRBV27 and TRBJ1-5; 9 nucleotides agree with TRBD1. The V gene end was trimmed by 5 bases and the J gene end by 11 bases; junction bases not matched to a gene: 16. The CDR3 is 16 amino acids. Germline CDR1 MNHEY, CDR2 SMNVEV (reference sequence). CDR3 protein: CASSPGVGQGPLAQHF. In DNA, the CDR3 is TGTGCCAGCAGTCCAGGTGTGGGACAGGGACCTTTGGCCCAGCATTTT.

V usage is TRBV5-1 and J usage is TRBJ2-3, with D possibly being TRBD1 (6 bases). The CDR3 runs to 15 residues. V shed 6 bases and J shed 0 bases, with 14 bases lying between them. Germline-derived CDR1 and CDR2 are SGHRS and YFSETQ. CDR3 region: CASTNKTGSTDTQYF. The CDR3 nucleotides are TGCGCCAGCACAAATAAGACAGGTAGCACAGATACGCAGTATTTT.